One sample yielded the 5 T cell receptor beta chains listed below, sequenced in a study of T cells after yellow fever vaccination. Using its own MiXCR run on the 5' RACE reads, TCRdb lists one record per CDR3 protein. The data contain about 30,000 distinct CDR3 sequences, roughly 5.9% of them seen just once; the ten biggest clones take up 20% to 25%. The sample in question was PBMCs, either bulk or a sorted T-cell subset (CD4+, CD8+, memory, or dextramer-sorted; not recorded which), obtained on the day of the yellow fever booster vaccination. These receptors originate from a man aged 25-45 years who received the YFV17D yellow fever vaccine.

The V gene is TRBV4-3, the J gene TRBJ1-6, with 7 bases fitting TRBD1. The junction had 5 bases not matched to a gene; V was cut back by 0 bases and J by 6 bases. The CDR3 runs 16 residues. Germline CDR1 reads LGHNA; CDR2 reads YSLEER. The CDR3 is CASSQEPGQINSPLHF. As DNA, the CDR3 is TGCGCCAGCAGCCAAGAACCGGGACAGATTAATTCACCCCTCCACTTT.

CDR3 in amino acids: CASSWSWGGTLLGVRMSTEAFF. The CDR3 nucleotides read TGTGCCAGCAGCTGGAGTTGGGGGGGTACGTTGTTGGGAGTTAGGATGTCCACTGAAGCTTTCTTT. V gene TRBV7-2 combines with J gene TRBJ1-1, with D tentatively TRBD1 (5 bases). The CDR3 is 22 residues long. V lost 4 bases, J lost 4 bases, and 37 bases lay in between. CDR1 is SGHTA, CDR2 FQGNSA, per germline.

This clonotype was recorded many times. CDR3: CASSARIGEEQFF. The CDR3 coding sequence is TGTGCCAGCAGTGCACGGATAGGAGAGGAGCAGTTCTTC. This sequence joins TRBV6-1 and TRBJ2-1; D is uncertain. V gave up 4 bases and J gave up 10 bases, with 14 bases separating them. From germline, CDR1 is MNHNS and CDR2 SASEGT. CDR3 size: 13 residues.

In its sample, this clonotype was seen many times. This chain uses TRBV12-3 or TRBV12-4 with TRBJ2-1, with D tentatively TRBD1 (5 bases). V shed 3 bases and J shed 6 bases, with 15 bases lying between them. The length of the CDR3 is 15 residues. The CDR3 protein is CASSFGASFSNEQFF. The CDR3 coding sequence is TGTGCCAGCAGTTTTGGGGCATCGTTCTCCAATGAGCAGTTCTTC.

On this clonotype itself: A much larger clone lies one base from this, so it may be a read error. The rearrangement joins TRBV28 to TRBJ2-1, with unresolved D. In germline, CDR1 is MDHEN, CDR2 SYDVKM. Trimming stripped 6 bases from V and 8 bases from J, with 14 bases between. The CDR3 sequence is 13 residues long. The CDR3 DNA sequence: TGTGCCAGCAGCCGGGTCCCCAAAGATGAGCAGTTCTTC. Its protein product is CASSRVPKDEQFF.